The 13 T cell receptor beta chains below all came from one sample that was sequenced in a study of T cell responses to AZD1222 COVID-19 vaccine. Repertoires were generated with immunoSEQ multiplex PCR, while TCRdb's copy carries only in-frame clones and drops some. The profile covers 150,000 to 200,000 clones, with approximately 90% appearing a single time and around 1.2% taken by the ten largest. Here the sequenced sample was peripheral blood, taken 28 days after the second AZD1222 dose. Receptors originate from an adult who received the AZD1222 COVID-19 vaccine.

The chain employs TRBV20-1 and TRBJ2-5; perhaps TRBD1 as D (5 bases). V lost 7 bases and J 5 bases, leaving 8 bases between the germline ends. The CDR3 is made up of 10 amino acids. Germline V CDR1 and CDR2: DFQATT, SNEGSKA (reference sequence). The CDR3 sequence: CSVGVETQYF. The CDR3 bases are TGCAGTGTAGGGGTGGAGACCCAGTACTTC.

CDR3 amino acids: CASSEEGILGYTF. The CDR3 DNA follows: TGTGCCAGCAGTGAAGAGGGGATCTTGGGCTACACCTTC. The chain combines TRBV2 with TRBJ1-2; the D gene is possibly TRBD1 (5 bases). Germline V CDR1 and CDR2: SNHLY, FYNNEI. The CDR3 is 13 residues long. Deletions cut 1 base from V and 8 bases from J, with 11 bases between.

The chain carries TRBV7-2 and TRBJ2-1, with a tentative D call TRBD2 (5 bases). Germline V gene sequence: CDR1 SGHTA, CDR2 FQGNSA. The CDR3 is 17 amino acids. Between the trimmed V and J ends, which lost 5 bases and 0 bases, there was a span of 17 bases. The CDR3 sequence: CASSPWGASSSYNEQFF. The CDR3 DNA sequence: TGTGCCAGCAGCCCCTGGGGAGCGTCAAGCTCCTACAATGAGCAGTTCTTC.

A single count supports this clone. This sequence joins TRBV5-1 and TRBJ2-1, with 7 bases fitting TRBD2. CDR3 size: 16 residues. Unmatched junction bases numbered 4, after V lost 0 bases and J lost 1 base. In germline, CDR1 is SGHRS, CDR2 YFSETQ. Here the CDR3 DNA reads TGCGCCAGCAGCTTGGAGCGGGGTCTTTCCTACAATGAGCAGTTCTTC. Translation gives CASSLERGLSYNEQFF.

The V gene is TRBV9, the J gene TRBJ2-4; 7 bases are shared with TRBD2. This CDR3 has 15 amino acids. V gave up 3 bases and J gave up 6 bases; unmatched junction bases: 9. The germline V gene has CDR1 SGDLS and CDR2 YYNGEE. As DNA, the CDR3 is TGTGCCAGCAGCGCGACTAGCAACCCGGGAAACATTCAGTACTTC. Its protein is CASSATSNPGNIQYF.

The chain joins TRBV5-1 to TRBJ1-2; the D gene is possibly TRBD1 (5 bases). This CDR3 region has 16 residues. The V gene's germline CDR1 is SGHRS and CDR2 YFSETQ. V lost 0 bases to trimming and J lost 0 bases, with 12 bases between them. For the CDR3, the DNA is TGCGCCAGCAGCTTGGGGGACGGCACTTCTAACTATGGCTACACCTTC. It encodes CASSLGDGTSNYGYTF. Drawing the rest from reference TRBV5-1 and TRBJ1-2, the complete variable domain is KAGVTQTPRYLIKTRGQQVTLSCSPISGHRSVSWYQQTPGQGLQFLFEYFSETQRNKGNFPGRFSGRQFSNSRSEMNVSTLELGDSALYLCASSLGDGTSNYGYTFGSGTRLTVV.

The chain couples TRBV5-6 to TRBJ2-7; D might be TRBD2 (5 bases). The CDR3 runs to 14 residues. The V gene lost 0 bases and the J gene lost 3 bases, with 10 bases spanning the gap. Per the germline V gene, CDR1 is SGHDT and CDR2 is YYEEEE. The CDR3 is CASSLAEAYYEQYF. CDR3 in DNA: TGTGCCAGCAGCTTGGCGGAGGCTTACTACGAGCAGTACTTC.

The rearrangement links TRBV29-1 to TRBJ2-7, with D perhaps matching TRBD1 (6 bases). Trimming stripped 6 bases from V and 4 bases from J, with 13 bases between. From germline, CDR1 is SQVTM and CDR2 ANQGSEA. The CDR3 totals 12 residues. CDR3 sequence (DNA): TGCAGCGTCGAGGACAGTAATTACGAGCAGTACTTC. The encoded protein is CSVEDSNYEQYF.

The rearrangement uses TRBV18 and TRBJ1-1, with D possibly being TRBD1 (5 bases). There are 12 residues in the CDR3. Trimming left V 8 bases short and J 4 bases short, with 11 bases between. Germline loops: CDR1 KGHSH, CDR2 LQKENI. Written as DNA, the CDR3 is TGTGCCAGCGAGGGGTTAAGCACTGAAGCTTTCTTT. Its protein product is CASEGLSTEAFF.

The CDR3 DNA sequence: TGCAGCGTACGCCTGGGCAGGGCGTATGGCTACACCTTC. Translated: CSVRLGRAYGYTF. V usage is TRBV29-1 and J usage is TRBJ1-2; the D gene is possibly TRBD1 (5 bases). This CDR3 is 13 amino acids long. Trimming removed 6 bases from V and 5 bases from J, with 16 bases in between. In germline, CDR1 is SQVTM, CDR2 ANQGSEA.

This sequence joins TRBV6-6 and TRBJ1-1; 7 positions agree with TRBD1. The germline CDR1 and CDR2 sequences are MNHNY and SVGAGI (reference sequence). This CDR3 is 14 amino acids long. Germline trimming cut 5 bases from V and 1 base from J; bases unmatched to any gene: 4. CDR3 region: CASSQTGWNTEAFF. The CDR3 DNA is TGTGCCAGCAGTCAGACAGGGTGGAACACTGAAGCTTTCTTT.

The J gene is TRBJ1-5, the V gene TRBV21-1. TRBV21-1 is a recognized pseudogene. CDR3 length: 14 residues. CDR3 protein: CASSDERLFQPQHF. DNA for the CDR3: TGTGCCAGCAGCGACGAGAGACTCTTCCAGCCCCAGCATTTT.

V and J are TRBV29-1 and TRBJ2-7, with 8 bases fitting TRBD2. This CDR3 has 12 amino acids. Germline lookup yields CDR1 SQVTM and CDR2 ANQGSEA. V lost 3 bases, J lost 6 bases, and 4 bases stayed unmatched. CDR3 DNA sequence: TGCAGCGTTGACGGACTAGCCGGCGAGCAGTACTTC. Amino acids: CSVDGLAGEQYF.